The 17 T cell receptor beta chains presented below share a single source sample, sequenced in a study of CD8 T cells in Susac syndrome. RNA amounts of about 0.5 to 1 ug underwent reverse transcription with random hexamers. Each CDR3 protein gets one entry after TCRdb re-called the immunoSEQ multiplex PCR reads with MiXCR. The table has more than 130,000 distinct CDR3 sequences, nearly 95% seen once. The source material was CD8+ T cells from PBMCs. Receptors originate from a human donor in good health.

In this sample, this clonotype turned up once. This chain uses TRBV9 with TRBJ2-5; D gene unclear. The CDR3 is 13 residues long. Trimming took 5 bases from V and 0 from J, leaving 8 bases between them. Germline assignment: CDR1 SGDLS and CDR2 YYNGEE. CDR3 loop: CASRGRDQETQYF. CDR3 DNA sequence: TGTGCCAGCAGGGGTCGGGACCAAGAGACCCAGTACTTC.

The chain joins TRBV29-1 to TRBJ2-5, with a tentative D call TRBD2 (7 bases). This CDR3 has 13 residues. Germline V gene sequence: CDR1 SQVTM, CDR2 ANQGSEA. V shed 4 bases and J shed 5 bases, with 14 bases lying between them. The CDR3 protein is CSVVRGLEETQYF. DNA for the CDR3: TGCAGCGTTGTGCGGGGGCTAGAGGAGACCCAGTACTTC.

V usage is TRBV20-1 and J usage is TRBJ2-1, with 8 nucleotides matching TRBD1. The CDR3 contains 13 residues. With 6 bases clipped from V and 6 bases from J, the junction kept 7 bases outside the gene matches. Germline values: CDR1 DFQATT, CDR2 SNEGSKA (reference sequence). CDR3 sequence: CSARQGTGNEQFF. In DNA form, the CDR3 reads TGCAGTGCGCGACAGGGGACGGGCAATGAGCAGTTCTTC.

The rearrangement links TRBV7-9 to TRBJ2-7, with unresolved D. CDR3 length: 13 residues. With 2 bases removed from V and 4 bases from J, the gap between germline ends came to 9 bases. Germline CDR1 and CDR2: SEHNR and FQNEAQ (reference sequence). CDR3 sequence (DNA): TGTGCCAGCAGCTTACGAACCTCTTACGAGCAGTACTTC. Amino acid sequence: CASSLRTSYEQYF. Combining the CDR3 with reference TRBV7-9 and TRBJ2-7 gives the whole variable domain DTGVSQNPRHKITKRGQNVTFRCDPISEHNRLYWYRQTLGQGPEFLTYFQNEAQLEKSRLLSDRFSAERPKGSFSTLEIQRTEQGDSAMYLCASSLRTSYEQYFGPGTRLTVT.

The rearrangement joins TRBV13 to TRBJ2-3; 9 bases fit TRBD2. With V trimmed by 3 bases and J by 6 bases, 4 bases remained unmatched. Germline CDR1 is PRHDT and CDR2 is FYEKMQ (reference sequence). This CDR3 region has 14 residues. This CDR3 reads CASSLREGRDTQYF. The CDR3 DNA is TGTGCCAGCAGCTTGCGGGAGGGCCGCGATACGCAGTATTTT.

The chain carries TRBV29-1 and TRBJ2-7; the D is unclear. The CDR3 extends over 12 amino acids. CDR1 is SQVTM and CDR2 is ANQGSEA in the germline V gene. V lost 0 bases and J lost 2, with 5 bases in between. This CDR3 is CSVEDGTYEQYF. CDR3 sequence (DNA): TGCAGCGTTGAAGACGGAACCTACGAGCAGTACTTC.

The gene calls are TRBV27 and TRBJ2-3; D might be TRBD2 (6 bases). The CDR3 contains 14 residues. CDR1 MNHEY and CDR2 SMNVEV come from the germline V gene (reference sequence). Trimming took 1 base from V and 6 from J, leaving 11 bases between them. The DNA for the CDR3 is TGTGCCAGCAGTTTATTACTAGCACTGGATACGCAGTATTTT. Translation: CASSLLLALDTQYF.

The chain is built from TRBV14 and TRBJ2-1; D might be TRBD1 or TRBD2, each matching 5 bases. This CDR3 has 13 residues. Trimming removed 3 bases from V and 10 bases from J, with 13 bases in between. Germline CDR1 is SGHDN and CDR2 is FVKESK. In DNA form, the CDR3 reads TGTGCCAGCAGCCAGGTTCACGGGACCGAGCAGTTCTTC. Amino acid sequence: CASSQVHGTEQFF.

This sequence joins TRBV28 and TRBJ2-1; the D gene could be TRBD1 or TRBD2 (5 bases each). V lost 2 bases, J lost 5 bases, and 10 bases lay in between. Germline V gene data show CDR1 as MDHEN and CDR2 as SYDVKM. This CDR3 spans 14 amino acids. DNA of the CDR3: TGTGCCAGCAGTTTAGGGGGAAACCACAATGAGCAGTTCTTC. This gives the protein CASSLGGNHNEQFF.

The chain links TRBV15 to TRBJ2-2; no definite D call. CDR3 size: 12 residues. Germline CDR1 reads LNHNV; CDR2 reads YYDKDF (reference sequence). The germline V and J ends were trimmed by 3 bases and 6 bases, with 5 bases remaining between them. The CDR3 region has the DNA TGTGCCACCAGCAGCGAGTCCGGGGAGCTGTTTTTT. Its protein is CATSSESGELFF.

The chain carries TRBV4-2 and TRBJ2-7; D remains ambiguous. This CDR3 region has 14 residues. CDR1 is LGHNA, CDR2 YNFKEQ, per germline. Trimming took 0 bases from V and 5 from J, leaving 11 bases between them. CDR3 sequence reads: CASSQESGYNEQYF. The DNA of the CDR3 is TGTGCCAGCAGCCAAGAGTCTGGGTACAACGAGCAGTACTTC.

The gene calls are TRBV20-1 and TRBJ2-7; no firm D call. The germline V gene has CDR1 DFQATT and CDR2 SNEGSKA (reference sequence). This CDR3 contains 14 residues. Trimming took off 4 bases at V and 0 bases at J, with 13 bases between the two ends. CDR3 bases: TGCAGTGCTACGGCGGAGCCCCCCTCCTACGAGCAGTACTTC. It specifies CSATAEPPSYEQYF.

This chain joins TRBV20-1 and TRBJ2-7, with D possibly being TRBD2 (5 bases). Trimming cost V 5 bases and J 1 base, with 12 bases left between them. Per the germline V gene, CDR1 is DFQATT and CDR2 is SNEGSKA (reference sequence). The CDR3 runs to 13 residues. CDR3: CSARTPESYEQYF. The CDR3 nucleotides read TGCAGTGCTCGGACTCCAGAATCCTACGAGCAGTACTTC.

This clonotype occurred once. The gene calls are TRBV7-2 and TRBJ2-1, with D possibly being TRBD1 (7 bases). The CDR3 covers 14 residues. V lost 10 bases and J 6 bases, leaving 19 bases between the germline ends. Germline V CDR1 and CDR2: SGHTA, FQGNSA. The CDR3 is CATRGEMAPNEQFF. DNA of the CDR3: TGTGCCACCAGGGGGGAGATGGCTCCCAATGAGCAGTTCTTC.

The rearrangement uses TRBV9 and TRBJ2-7, with TRBD2 matching 11 bases. J gave up 4 bases and V 3 bases, and 15 bases lay outside the gene matches. The CDR3 totals 18 residues. Germline lookup yields CDR1 SGDLS and CDR2 YYNGEE. The CDR3 DNA follows: TGTGCCAGCAGCGCGCGAGGGCTAGCGGGAGGTGATGGGTACGAGCAGTACTTC. Amino acids: CASSARGLAGGDGYEQYF.

The chain joins TRBV20-1 to TRBJ2-3, with 7 bases fitting TRBD2. Germline V CDR1 and CDR2: DFQATT, SNEGSKA (reference sequence). V dropped 0 bases and J dropped 5; count of bases not matched to a gene: 11. There are 16 residues in the CDR3. This CDR3 reads CSARDLPGSGIDTQYF. CDR3 DNA: TGCAGTGCTAGAGATCTCCCCGGGAGCGGGATAGATACGCAGTATTTT.

V and J are TRBV29-1 and TRBJ2-3; 12 nucleotides agree with TRBD2. This CDR3 is built from 12 residues. The V gene's germline CDR1 is SQVTM and CDR2 ANQGSEA. Trimming cost V 7 bases and J 11 bases; bases outside gene matches: 7. This chain's CDR3 is CSGLAGGPGQYF. Written as DNA, the CDR3 is TGCAGCGGGCTAGCGGGAGGGCCGGGGCAGTATTTT.